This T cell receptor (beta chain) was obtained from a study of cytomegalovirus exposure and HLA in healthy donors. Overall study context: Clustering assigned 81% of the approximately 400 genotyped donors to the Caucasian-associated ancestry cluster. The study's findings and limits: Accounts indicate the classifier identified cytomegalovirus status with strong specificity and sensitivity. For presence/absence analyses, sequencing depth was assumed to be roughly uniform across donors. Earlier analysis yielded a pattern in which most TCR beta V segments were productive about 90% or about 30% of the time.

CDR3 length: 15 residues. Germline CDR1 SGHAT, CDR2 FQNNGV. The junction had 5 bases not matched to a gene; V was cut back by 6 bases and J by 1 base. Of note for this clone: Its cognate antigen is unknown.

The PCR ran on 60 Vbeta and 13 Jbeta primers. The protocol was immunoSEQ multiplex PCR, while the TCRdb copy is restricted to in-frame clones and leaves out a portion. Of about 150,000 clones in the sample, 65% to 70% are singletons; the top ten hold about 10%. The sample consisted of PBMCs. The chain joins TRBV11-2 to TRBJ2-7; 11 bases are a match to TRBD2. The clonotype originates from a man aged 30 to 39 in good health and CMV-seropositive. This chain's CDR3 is CASRVAGGRSYEQYF. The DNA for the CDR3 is TGTGCCAGCAGGGTAGCGGGAGGGCGGTCCTACGAGCAGTACTTC.